This T cell receptor beta chain was captured by sequencing in a study of identical twins. Findings of the study overall: In cord blood, abundant beta clonotypes had fewer insertions; memory showed no trend. For monozygotic twins, models underestimated out-of-frame TCR alpha sharing.

About this clonotype itself: Antigen: not known.

TCRdb reanalysed the 5' RACE reads using MiXCR and keeps one entry per CDR3 protein. The data hold some 660,000 distinct CDR3 sequences, with about 9.4% observed a single time. Trimming removed 0 bases at V and 3 bases at J, with 9 bases between. CDR1 ENHRY and CDR2 SYGVKD come from the germline V gene. This CDR3 is 15 amino acids long. These data also featured in a second study, about yellow fever vaccine responses in identical twins.

The clonotype was recovered from a woman under 30 in good health. The chain combines TRBV10-3 with TRBJ1-5; D is uncertain. The sequencing sample was made of PBMCs. In nucleotides, the CDR3 is TGTGCCATCAGTGAGTCTCCTGGCCTCAATCAGCCCCAGCATTTT. Translation: CAISESPGLNQPQHF.